The 31 T cell receptor beta chains listed next were all sequenced from one sample in a study of cytomegalovirus exposure and HLA in healthy donors. This PCR relied on a set of 60 Vbeta primers and 13 Jbeta primers. Using immunoSEQ multiplex PCR, the repertoire was profiled, and TCRdb retains in-frame clones only, with some absent. This table lists around 140,000 clones. The specimen was PBMCs. The receptor source for this set is a man between 18 and 29 years old in good health and CMV-seronegative.

This chain uses TRBV13 with TRBJ2-1; D not certain. The germline gives CDR1 PRHDT, CDR2 FYEKMQ (reference sequence). The CDR3 has 14 residues. Deletions cut 3 bases from V and 2 bases from J, with 8 bases between. DNA of the CDR3: TGTGCCAGCAGCTTCCGTGGGCCCTACAATGAGCAGTTCTTC. Translated, it gives CASSFRGPYNEQFF. Drawing the rest from reference TRBV13 and TRBJ2-1, the complete variable domain is AAGVIQSPRHLIKEKRETATLKCYPIPRHDTVYWYQQGPGQDPQFLISFYEKMQSDKGSIPDRFSAQQFSDYHSELNMSSLELGDSALYFCASSFRGPYNEQFFGPGTRLTVL.

The chain recombines TRBV5-4 with TRBJ1-6; D is unresolved. Trimming cost V 4 bases and J 9 bases, with 14 bases left between them. The CDR3 extends over 14 amino acids. Germline loops: CDR1 SGHNT, CDR2 YYREEE (reference sequence). The CDR3 sequence is CASSLGEPGSPLHF. CDR3 coding DNA: TGTGCCAGCAGCCTCGGGGAACCCGGTTCACCCCTCCACTTT.

The V gene is TRBV6-5, the J gene TRBJ1-2, with 7 nucleotides matching TRBD1. Per the germline V gene, CDR1 is MNHEY and CDR2 is SVGAGI. The CDR3 spans 12 residues. Trimming at V came to 10 bases and at J to 8 bases, leaving 10 bases not matched to a gene. CDR3 DNA sequence: TGTGCCACCCAGACAGGGCTAAGCGGCTACACCTTC. Its translation is CATQTGLSGYTF.

The chain links TRBV29-1 to TRBJ2-2; TRBD1 matches 8 bases. The ends lost 6 bases at V and 6 bases at J; junction bases unmatched: 9. This CDR3 has 14 amino acids. Germline CDR1 is SQVTM and CDR2 is ANQGSEA. The CDR3 protein is CSVSATGGAGELFF. The CDR3 DNA follows: TGCAGCGTCTCGGCCACAGGGGGAGCCGGGGAGCTGTTTTTT.

V usage is TRBV5-6 and J usage is TRBJ1-3; a possible D gene is TRBD1 (5 bases). The ends were cut back, 1 base at V and 0 bases at J, with 17 bases in the middle. The germline gives CDR1 SGHDT, CDR2 YYEEEE. The CDR3 spans 18 residues. The CDR3 DNA reads as TGTGCCAGCAGCTTGAGGGGCACAGTGGATTTCTCTGGAAACACCATATATTTT. Translated, it gives CASSLRGTVDFSGNTIYF.

The chain recombines TRBV28 with TRBJ2-1, with D possibly being TRBD2 (6 bases). Germline V CDR1 and CDR2: MDHEN, SYDVKM. The V end was cut by 5 bases, the J end by 8 bases, with 22 bases between. CDR3 length equals 16 residues. CDR3 sequence (DNA): TGTGCCAGCAGTGGCAGGACTACCTCAGTGCGCGATGAGCAGTTCTTC. Protein: CASSGRTTSVRDEQFF.

CDR3 nucleotides: TGCGCCAGCAGCTTGGGCGGCACTAACACTGAAGCTTTCTTT. Translating it yields CASSLGGTNTEAFF. J is TRBJ1-1 and V is TRBV5-1; D unclear. The CDR3 consists of 14 residues. Germline values: CDR1 SGHRS, CDR2 YFSETQ. V was cut by 0 bases and J by 2 bases, with 8 bases left in between.

The chain employs TRBV7-2 and TRBJ1-6, with D possibly being TRBD1 (5 bases). V gave up 1 base and J gave up 5 bases, with 9 bases separating them. The CDR3 length is 15 residues. Germline CDR1 and CDR2: SGHTA and FQGNSA. CDR3 sequence (DNA): TGTGCCAGCAGCTTAGTGAGACAGAATAATTCACCCCTCCACTTT. Protein product: CASSLVRQNNSPLHF.

The DNA of the CDR3 is TGTGCCAGCAGTTCACCCTTTTTGAGGACCTACGAGCAGTACTTC. This translates into CASSSPFLRTYEQYF. The chain couples TRBV6-5 to TRBJ2-7; no definite D call. Germline assignment: CDR1 MNHEY and CDR2 SVGAGI. The CDR3 consists of 15 residues. The V end lost 4 bases, the J end lost 2 bases, and 15 bases lay between the germline ends.

The V and J genes are TRBV4-2 and TRBJ2-7; D may be TRBD1 (6 bases). V lost 1 base to trimming and J lost 3 bases, with 13 bases between them. The CDR3 is made up of 15 amino acids. Per germline, CDR1 LGHNA and CDR2 YNFKEQ. The CDR3 sequence is CASSQVEGEIYEQYF. The CDR3 nucleotides read TGTGCCAGCAGCCAAGTTGAGGGGGAGATCTACGAGCAGTACTTC.

This chain connects TRBV7-3 to TRBJ2-2; tentative D call: TRBD2 (6 bases). Germline values: CDR1 SGHTA, CDR2 FQGTGA. The V end was cut by 5 bases, the J end by 4 bases, with 14 bases between. The CDR3 is 15 residues long. The CDR3 spells CASSPHRELTGELFF. DNA for the CDR3: TGTGCCAGCAGCCCCCACCGGGAGCTCACCGGGGAGCTGTTTTTT.

The chain carries TRBV7-3 and TRBJ2-1, with D perhaps TRBD2 (7 bases). The CDR3 runs to 15 residues. Germline V gene data show CDR1 as SGHTA and CDR2 as FQGTGA. V was pared by 5 bases and J by 4 bases, with 15 bases between. CDR3 loop: CASSGGAGAYNEQFF. The CDR3 DNA reads as TGTGCCAGCAGCGGGGGGGCCGGGGCTTACAATGAGCAGTTCTTC.

The CDR3 sequence is CASSLGDRGNTIYF. CDR3 sequence (DNA): TGCGCCAGCAGCTTGGGGGACAGGGGAAACACCATATATTTT. The gene calls are TRBV5-1 and TRBJ1-3; 8 bases are shared with TRBD1. V shed 0 bases, J shed 4 bases, and the junction held 0 bases outside the gene matches. Looked up from germline, CDR1 is SGHRS and CDR2 is YFSETQ. This CDR3 has 14 residues. Filled out from reference TRBV5-1 and TRBJ1-3, the complete variable domain reads KAGVTQTPRYLIKTRGQQVTLSCSPISGHRSVSWYQQTPGQGLQFLFEYFSETQRNKGNFPGRFSGRQFSNSRSEMNVSTLELGDSALYLCASSLGDRGNTIYFGEGSWLTVV.

V and J are TRBV7-9 and TRBJ1-5; 7 bases fit TRBD1. The CDR3 sequence is 16 residues long. CDR1 is SEHNR and CDR2 is FQNEAQ in the germline V gene (reference sequence). V lost 5 bases to trimming and J lost 7 bases; unmatched junction nucleotides: 14. CDR3: CASSPPQRGRGQPQHF. The CDR3 DNA reads as TGTGCCAGCAGCCCGCCCCAGAGGGGGCGAGGACAGCCCCAGCATTTT. Full variable domain (rest looked up from reference TRBV7-9 and TRBJ1-5): DTGVSQNPRHKITKRGQNVTFRCDPISEHNRLYWYRQTLGQGPEFLTYFQNEAQLEKSRLLSDRFSAERPKGSFSTLEIQRTEQGDSAMYLCASSPPQRGRGQPQHFGDGTRLSIL.

This chain joins TRBV5-1 and TRBJ2-3; D uncertain. This CDR3 comprises 14 residues. Germline lookup yields CDR1 SGHRS and CDR2 YFSETQ. The ends were cut back, 4 bases at V and 0 bases at J, with 9 bases in the middle. CDR3 loop: CASSPMTSTDTQYF. The CDR3, as DNA: TGCGCCAGCAGCCCAATGACAAGCACAGATACGCAGTATTTT. Using reference TRBV5-1 and TRBJ2-3 for the parts outside the CDR3, the full variable domain is KAGVTQTPRYLIKTRGQQVTLSCSPISGHRSVSWYQQTPGQGLQFLFEYFSETQRNKGNFPGRFSGRQFSNSRSEMNVSTLELGDSALYLCASSPMTSTDTQYFGPGTRLTVL.

The chain employs TRBV9 and TRBJ2-1; 8 positions agree with TRBD2. The CDR3 covers 14 residues. Germline V gene data show CDR1 as SGDLS and CDR2 as YYNGEE. The ends lost 2 bases at V and 3 bases at J; junction bases unmatched: 1. CDR3 coding DNA: TGTGCCAGCAGCGTTACTAGCGGCTACAATGAGCAGTTCTTC. It yields the protein CASSVTSGYNEQFF. The full variable domain, with the rest looked up from reference TRBV9 and TRBJ2-1, is DSGVTQTPKHLITATGQRVTLRCSPRSGDLSVYWYQQSLDQGLQFLIQYYNGEERAKGNILERFSAQQFPDLHSELNLSSLELGDSALYFCASSVTSGYNEQFFGPGTRLTVL.

This rearrangement joins TRBV5-6 to TRBJ1-2; 8 bases agree with TRBD1. CDR1 and CDR2 (germline): SGHDT, YYEEEE. Trimming cost V 1 base and J 8 bases; bases outside gene matches: 13. This CDR3 is built from 16 residues. The CDR3 bases are TGTGCCAGCAGCTTGCCAAATACAGGGGGGCCTATGGGCTACACCTTC. This encodes CASSLPNTGGPMGYTF.

The J gene is TRBJ2-5, the V gene TRBV28; 8 bases line up with TRBD1. From germline, CDR1 is MDHEN and CDR2 SYDVKM. V lost 5 bases and J lost 4; bases outside the gene matches: 12. The CDR3 is 16 residues long. The chain's CDR3 is CASSMTLGQGGETQYF. DNA for the CDR3: TGTGCCAGCAGTATGACTCTAGGACAGGGCGGAGAGACCCAGTACTTC.

This chain joins TRBV2 and TRBJ2-5; 9 bases are a match to TRBD2. Germline CDR1 and CDR2: SNHLY and FYNNEI. V gave up 6 bases and J gave up 11 bases; unmatched junction bases: 7. This CDR3 region has 12 residues. The CDR3 loop reads CASRGTSWEQYF. In DNA form, the CDR3 reads TGTGCCAGCAGAGGGACTAGCTGGGAGCAGTACTTC. The variable domain in full, completed from reference TRBV2 and TRBJ2-5, reads EPEVTQTPSHQVTQMGQEVILRCVPISNHLYFYWYRQILGQKVEFLVSFYNNEISEKSEIFDDQFSVERPDGSNFTLKIRSTKLEDSAMYFCASRGTSWEQYFGPGTRLLVL.

The chain carries TRBV5-1 and TRBJ2-7; 14 nucleotides align to TRBD2. The CDR3 loop spans 18 amino acids. Germline loops: CDR1 SGHRS, CDR2 YFSETQ. The V gene end was trimmed by 3 bases and the J gene end by 1 base; junction bases not matched to a gene: 9. The CDR3 sequence is CASSSSGTSGSWSYEQYF. CDR3 sequence (DNA): TGCGCCAGCAGCTCGTCCGGGACTAGCGGGAGCTGGTCCTACGAGCAGTACTTC.

The rearrangement uses TRBV7-2 and TRBJ2-7; D might be TRBD1 (5 bases). Germline V lookup: CDR1 SGHTA, CDR2 FQGNSA. Trimming shortened V by 5 bases and J by 7 bases, and 21 bases separated the two germline ends. This CDR3 contains 15 residues. The CDR3 sequence is CASSARDRSQAEQYF. In DNA form, the CDR3 reads TGTGCCAGCAGCGCCAGGGATCGTTCTCAGGCGGAGCAGTACTTC.

This chain connects TRBV4-2 to TRBJ2-1; 7 bases agree with TRBD2. Trimming at V came to 4 bases and at J to 4 bases, leaving 7 bases not matched to a gene. The CDR3 extends over 15 amino acids. Germline V gene sequence: CDR1 LGHNA, CDR2 YNFKEQ. The CDR3 DNA sequence: TGTGCCAGCAGCCCCGGGACTACCGAGTACAATGAGCAGTTCTTC. Residues: CASSPGTTEYNEQFF.

V gene TRBV28 combines with J gene TRBJ2-5; D remains ambiguous. This CDR3 has 12 amino acids. V lost 5 bases, J lost 3 bases, and 7 bases lay in between. Germline V gene lookup returns CDR1 MDHEN and CDR2 SYDVKM. CDR3 region: CASSPPEETQYF. DNA for the CDR3: TGTGCCAGCAGTCCCCCCGAAGAGACCCAGTACTTC.

J is TRBJ2-7 and V is TRBV25-1, with D perhaps matching TRBD1 (6 bases). The CDR3 covers 14 residues. The germline CDR1 and CDR2 sequences are MGHDK and SYGVNS. V was clipped by 5 bases and J by 3 bases, with 14 bases between them. CDR3 sequence (DNA): TGTGCCAGCAGTTCCGCAGGGGCGGACTACGAGCAGTACTTC. It translates to CASSSAGADYEQYF.

V is TRBV5-1 and J is TRBJ1-4; D remains unclear. The CDR3 loop spans 15 amino acids. Trimming cost V 2 bases and J 1 base, with 9 bases left between them. From germline, CDR1 is SGHRS and CDR2 YFSETQ. The CDR3 reads CASSLGVRTNEKLFF. The CDR3 DNA reads as TGCGCCAGCAGCTTAGGAGTTAGAACTAATGAAAAACTGTTTTTT.

The rearrangement links TRBV28 to TRBJ1-1; D is perhaps TRBD1 (6 bases). Per germline, CDR1 MDHEN and CDR2 SYDVKM. The CDR3 extends over 13 amino acids. V gave up 6 bases and J gave up 5 bases, with 13 bases separating them. The CDR3 DNA follows: TGTGCCAGCAGAGGGGCAGGGGAAACTGAAGCTTTCTTT. It codes for CASRGAGETEAFF.

The rearrangement joins TRBV19 to TRBJ2-7; D is undetermined. Between the trimmed V and J ends, which lost 5 bases and 2 bases, there was a span of 13 bases. The CDR3 spans 14 residues. Looked up from germline, CDR1 is LNHDA and CDR2 is SQIVND (reference sequence). The CDR3 DNA sequence: TGTGCCAGTAGTCCCAGTTTCCAGGCCTACGAGCAGTACTTC. It codes for CASSPSFQAYEQYF. The full variable domain, with the rest looked up from reference TRBV19 and TRBJ2-7, is DGGITQSPKYLFRKEGQNVTLSCEQNLNHDAMYWYRQDPGQGLRLIYYSQIVNDFQKGDIAEGYSVSREKKESFPLTVTSAQKNPTAFYLCASSPSFQAYEQYFGPGTRLTVT.

The genes are TRBV28 and TRBJ2-6; tentatively, D is TRBD2 (7 bases). Trimming stripped 8 bases from V and 2 bases from J, with 13 bases between. The germline V gene has CDR1 MDHEN and CDR2 SYDVKM. The CDR3 has 15 residues. Written as DNA, the CDR3 is TGTGCCAGCGCCGTAGGGGGGGCTGGGGCCAACGTCCTGACTTTC. Translated: CASAVGGAGANVLTF.

The chain couples TRBV14 to TRBJ2-2; 8 positions match TRBD2. This CDR3 has 16 residues. Germline lookup yields CDR1 SGHDN and CDR2 FVKESK. V dropped 3 bases and J dropped 7; count of bases not matched to a gene: 10. CDR3 sequence (DNA): TGTGCCAGCAGCCATATCGGGACTAGTTCCTTCGGGGAGCTGTTTTTT. Translated, it gives CASSHIGTSSFGELFF.

The chain combines TRBV19 with TRBJ1-2, with D tentatively TRBD1 (5 bases). V lost 7 bases to trimming and J lost 5 bases, with 23 bases between them. The CDR3 runs 16 residues. The V gene's germline CDR1 is LNHDA and CDR2 SQIVND (reference sequence). The CDR3 loop is CASTDPARVSGYGYTF. Here the CDR3 DNA reads TGTGCCAGTACGGACCCGGCCAGGGTATCTGGGTATGGCTACACCTTC.

The rearrangement links TRBV6-5 to TRBJ1-1; 8 bases are a match to TRBD1. The CDR3 covers 15 residues. The germline gives CDR1 MNHEY, CDR2 SVGAGI. V lost 5 bases and J lost 1; bases outside the gene matches: 6. CDR3 in amino acids: CASSPQGARNTEAFF. CDR3 DNA sequence: TGTGCCAGCAGTCCCCAGGGGGCGAGGAACACTGAAGCTTTCTTT.